What follows are 32 T cell receptor beta chains derived from one specimen sequenced in a study of T cell repertoires in cytomegalovirus infection. Each CDR3 protein is one row after TCRdb ran MiXCR on the reads. The sample shows approximately 390,000 distinct CDR3 sequences, about 35% of them seen only once. These receptors lack a known antigen. The specimen comprised cultured PBMCs, sampled from culture after CMV antigen stimulation. The source is a human donor in good health (CMV status not recorded). Some clones in this sample may be carry-over from other donors' samples.

The V and J genes are TRBV18 and TRBJ1-1; tentatively, D is TRBD1 (6 bases). In germline, CDR1 is KGHSH, CDR2 LQKENI. Trimming left V 3 bases short and J 5 bases short, with 16 bases between. The CDR3 totals 15 residues. CDR3: CASSPQGKMATEAFF. The CDR3 nucleotides read TGTGCCAGCTCACCTCAGGGGAAGATGGCGACTGAAGCTTTCTTT.

The chain links TRBV18 to TRBJ1-5; D remains unclear. V dropped 3 bases and J dropped 0 bases, with 15 bases sitting between them. Germline CDR1 is KGHSH and CDR2 is LQKENI. This CDR3 is built from 17 residues. The CDR3 bases are TGTGCCAGCTCACCGTGGGATACGGGAAATAGCAATCAGCCCCAGCATTTT. It is translated as CASSPWDTGNSNQPQHF.

In this sample, this clonotype turned up many times. V gene TRBV20-1 combines with J gene TRBJ2-1, with TRBD2 identical over 10 bases. The CDR3 is 15 residues long. Germline CDR1 reads DFQATT; CDR2 reads SNEGSKA (reference sequence). V was pared by 0 bases and J by 10 bases, with 9 bases of the junction left unmatched. The CDR3 DNA reads as TGCAGTGCTAGAGATCGGGTAGCGGGAGGCCCGGAGCAGTTCTTC. Its translation: CSARDRVAGGPEQFF.

This clonotype was seen a handful of times. The J gene is TRBJ1-1, the V gene TRBV7-2; D is unresolved. This CDR3 has 13 residues. CDR1 SGHTA and CDR2 FQGNSA come from the germline V gene. Trimming took off 1 base at V and 8 bases at J, with 11 bases between the two ends. In DNA form, the CDR3 reads TGTGCCAGCAGCTTAGATGCAAGGCGGGAAGCTTTCTTT. Encoded protein: CASSLDARREAFF. The full variable domain, in which reference TRBV7-2 and TRBJ1-1 provide the parts outside the CDR3, is GAGVSQSPSNKVTEKGKDVELRCDPISGHTALYWYRQSLGQGLEFLIYFQGNSAPDKSGLPSDRFSAERTGGSVSTLTIQRTQQEDSAVYLCASSLDARREAFFGQGTRLTVV.

In this sample, this clonotype turned up a few times. This rearrangement joins TRBV7-9 to TRBJ2-5, with D tentatively TRBD2 (6 bases). The CDR3 runs 15 residues. Germline V gives CDR1 SEHNR, CDR2 FQNEAQ (reference sequence). Trimming pared 2 bases from V and 7 bases from J, leaving 17 bases between. As DNA, the CDR3 is TGTGCCAGCAGCTTAAATCCTCGGGAGTTTGTGACCCAGTACTTC. Its translation: CASSLNPREFVTQYF.

This clonotype was seen a few times. The chain uses TRBV7-2 and TRBJ2-7, with no clear D. Germline V gene sequence: CDR1 SGHTA, CDR2 FQGNSA. The ends were cut back, 6 bases at V and 3 bases at J, with 12 bases in the middle. The CDR3 is made up of 13 amino acids. The CDR3 bases are TGTGCCAGCAGTTTTAGTTATAGCTACGAGCAGTACTTC. Translated: CASSFSYSYEQYF.

In this sample, this clonotype turned up a few times. J is TRBJ1-4 and V is TRBV7-2; tentatively, D is TRBD1 (6 bases). The CDR3 extends over 15 amino acids. Between the trimmed V and J ends, which lost 5 bases and 3 bases, there was a span of 13 bases. Germline CDR1 is SGHTA and CDR2 is FQGNSA. CDR3 nucleotides: TGTGCCAGCAGCCGGCAGGGGAGGGCTAATGAAAAACTGTTTTTT. As protein: CASSRQGRANEKLFF.

The table lists this clonotype with a few counts. The chain links TRBV6-2 or TRBV6-3 to TRBJ2-7; D possibly corresponds to TRBD2 (6 bases). CDR3 length: 13 residues. Germline CDR1 is MNHEY and CDR2 is SVGEGT. V lost 6 bases, J lost 6 bases, and 15 bases lay in between. CDR3 amino acids: CASSGTSYLEQYV. Written as DNA, the CDR3 is TGTGCCAGCAGCGGCACTAGCTATCTCGAGCAGTACGTC.

V usage is TRBV10-3 and J usage is TRBJ1-1; 7 nucleotides align to TRBD1. Germline V gives CDR1 ENHRY, CDR2 SYGVKD. J gave up 1 base and V 10 bases, and 6 bases lay outside the gene matches. The CDR3 has 13 residues. The CDR3 bases are TGTGCCAGCTATCGGGACAGGAACACTGAAGCTTTCTTT. This translates into CASYRDRNTEAFF.

The sample holds a few counts of this clonotype. The chain couples TRBV7-8 to TRBJ2-7; D gene uncertain. This CDR3 is built from 12 residues. Trimming pared 5 bases from V and 4 bases from J, leaving 9 bases between. The germline V gene has CDR1 SGHVS and CDR2 FQNEAQ. In DNA form, the CDR3 reads TGTGCCAGCAGCCCCGACCGATACGAGCAGTACTTC. It encodes CASSPDRYEQYF.

The chain combines TRBV28 with TRBJ2-2; possibly TRBD1 for D (5 bases). The CDR3 sequence is 14 residues long. The germline V and J ends were trimmed by 5 bases and 3 bases, with 10 bases remaining between them. Germline CDR1 reads MDHEN; CDR2 reads SYDVKM. Written as DNA, the CDR3 is TGTGCCAGCAGTCCCCGCAGGGACACCGGGGAGCTGTTTTTT. Translation gives CASSPRRDTGELFF.

The chain carries TRBV7-8 and TRBJ2-1; the match to TRBD2 covers 11 bases. CDR1 and CDR2 from the germline V gene are SGHVS and FQNEAQ. The CDR3 length is 15 residues. V shed 5 bases and J 8 bases; nucleotides not matched to a gene: 8. DNA of the CDR3: TGTGCCAGCAGCCAAACTAGCGGGAGTGGGGATGAGCAGTTCTTC. Its protein product is CASSQTSGSGDEQFF.

This clonotype has just a few counts. V is TRBV5-1 and J is TRBJ1-6; TRBD1 matches 10 bases. Germline V gene lookup returns CDR1 SGHRS and CDR2 YFSETQ. The V and J ends lost 4 bases and 2 bases, in that order; junction bases with no gene match: 3. This CDR3 region has 16 residues. Here the CDR3 reads CASSHGTGAYNSPLHF. In DNA form, the CDR3 reads TGCGCCAGCAGCCACGGGACAGGGGCCTATAATTCACCCCTCCACTTT.

The sample holds a few counts of this clonotype. The chain joins TRBV7-9 to TRBJ2-1, with D unclear. With 5 bases removed from V and 2 bases from J, the gap between germline ends came to 13 bases. CDR1 is SEHNR and CDR2 is FQNEAQ in the germline V gene (reference sequence). The CDR3 covers 15 residues. The CDR3 nucleotides read TGTGCCAGCAGCCCCGAATTAAACACCTACAATGAGCAGTTCTTC. Amino acids: CASSPELNTYNEQFF. Full variable domain (remainder filled in from reference TRBV7-9 and TRBJ2-1): DTGVSQNPRHKITKRGQNVTFRCDPISEHNRLYWYRQTLGQGPEFLTYFQNEAQLEKSRLLSDRFSAERPKGSFSTLEIQRTEQGDSAMYLCASSPELNTYNEQFFGPGTRLTVL.

This chain links TRBV6-6 with TRBJ2-6; the D is unclear. CDR1 is MNHNY, CDR2 SVGAGI, per germline (reference sequence). CDR3 length: 15 residues. V was shortened by 6 bases and J by 6 bases, with 15 bases between the two germline ends. CDR3: CASSPADLPANVLTF. CDR3 in DNA: TGTGCCAGCAGCCCGGCGGATTTGCCGGCCAACGTCCTGACTTTC.

This clonotype was counted many times. V and J are TRBV7-8 and TRBJ1-1; D is unresolved. V was pared by 2 bases and J by 5 bases, with 9 bases between. From germline, CDR1 is SGHVS and CDR2 FQNEAQ. This CDR3 is 13 amino acids long. The CDR3 DNA sequence: TGTGCCAGCAGCTTATTGCTGGGGACTGAAGCTTTCTTT. It specifies CASSLLLGTEAFF.

This clonotype appeared a single time. The chain has TRBV14 and TRBJ2-3; 9 nucleotides agree with TRBD2. The CDR3 has 18 residues. Germline V gives CDR1 SGHDN, CDR2 FVKESK. V shed 0 bases, J shed 10 bases, and the junction held 17 bases outside the gene matches. CDR3 sequence: CASSQDPGETSGRAAQYF. In DNA, the CDR3 is TGTGCCAGCAGCCAAGATCCTGGGGAGACTAGCGGAAGGGCAGCGCAGTATTTT.

This clonotype was seen a single time. The chain has TRBV5-1 and TRBJ1-1, with 9 bases fitting TRBD1. The germline V gene has CDR1 SGHRS and CDR2 YFSETQ. V dropped 4 bases and J dropped 6; count of bases not matched to a gene: 10. The CDR3 consists of 15 residues. DNA for the CDR3: TGCGCCAGCAGCACCCAGAACAGGGGGCAACCTGAAGCTTTCTTT. This codes for CASSTQNRGQPEAFF.

V usage is TRBV2 and J usage is TRBJ2-7; 8 nucleotides align to TRBD2. CDR1 SNHLY and CDR2 FYNNEI come from the germline V gene. Trimming removed 4 bases from V and 3 bases from J; junction bases left unmatched: 8. The CDR3 loop spans 15 amino acids. The CDR3 DNA is TGTGCCAGCAGTGCAGGTAGCGGGATGAACTACGAGCAGTACGTC. It translates to CASSAGSGMNYEQYV.

This sequence joins TRBV19 and TRBJ2-2, with D possibly being TRBD2 (6 bases). Deletions cut 7 bases from V and 0 bases from J, with 12 bases between. This CDR3 has 15 amino acids. Germline V gene sequence: CDR1 LNHDA, CDR2 SQIVND (reference sequence). The CDR3 loop is CASTTGLTNTGELFF. DNA for the CDR3: TGTGCCAGTACCACGGGACTGACGAACACCGGGGAGCTGTTTTTT.

This clonotype was found many times. The chain combines TRBV7-2 with TRBJ1-2; possible D gene TRBD1, 6 bases. This CDR3 has 15 residues. V gave up 1 base and J gave up 8 bases, with 17 bases separating them. The germline gives CDR1 SGHTA, CDR2 FQGNSA. The CDR3 spells CASSLEGRGGQGYTF. The CDR3 DNA reads TGTGCCAGCAGCTTAGAAGGCAGAGGGGGTCAGGGCTACACCTTC.

The genes are TRBV6-2 or TRBV6-3 and TRBJ1-4; D is ambiguous. The CDR3 spans 13 residues. Germline CDR1 is MNHEY and CDR2 is SVGEGT. V was clipped by 5 bases and J by 5 bases, with 9 bases between them. CDR3 region: CASSTRPNEKLFF. CDR3 coding DNA: TGTGCCAGCAGTACCCGACCGAATGAAAAACTGTTTTTT.

The V and J genes are TRBV20-1 and TRBJ1-1; no clear D. This CDR3 region has 13 residues. Germline V lookup: CDR1 DFQATT, CDR2 SNEGSKA (reference sequence). The germline V and J ends were trimmed by 1 base and 6 bases, with 12 bases remaining between them. The CDR3 region has the DNA TGCAGTGCTAGAGCTTTTAGGGAAGCTGAAGCTTTCTTT. It yields the protein CSARAFREAEAFF.

This clonotype is termed medium-sized. The J gene is TRBJ1-2, the V gene TRBV7-8, with TRBD1 matching 7 bases. Germline CDR1 SGHVS, CDR2 FQNEAQ. The CDR3 consists of 17 residues. Trimming removed 5 bases from V and 1 base from J; junction bases left unmatched: 13. The CDR3: CASSPTWTGPYNYGYTF. CDR3 DNA sequence: TGTGCCAGCAGCCCAACATGGACAGGACCCTATAACTATGGCTACACCTTC.

The chain recombines TRBV6-1 with TRBJ1-2, with TRBD1 matching 9 bases. The V segment lost 4 bases and the J segment 7 bases; nucleotides outside the gene matches: 4. In germline, CDR1 is MNHNS, CDR2 SASEGT. The CDR3 loop spans 13 amino acids. The CDR3 DNA is TGTGCCAGCAGTGGACAGGGGGTTTCTGGCTACACCTTC. Protein product: CASSGQGVSGYTF.

The V gene is TRBV7-2, the J gene TRBJ2-7; no firm D call. The germline gives CDR1 SGHTA, CDR2 FQGNSA. Deletions cut 4 bases from V and 4 bases from J, with 14 bases between. The CDR3 sequence is 14 residues long. The CDR3 reads CASSWTRGFYEQYF. CDR3 DNA: TGTGCCAGCAGCTGGACGAGAGGTTTTTACGAGCAGTACTTC.

The chain is built from TRBV20-1 and TRBJ1-1; D is ambiguous. The CDR3 is 15 amino acids. Germline assignment: CDR1 DFQATT and CDR2 SNEGSKA (reference sequence). Trimming pared 5 bases from V and 0 bases from J, leaving 16 bases between. The CDR3 DNA reads as TGCAGTGCTTCACCTCGACGGGTTATGAACACTGAAGCTTTCTTT. Translated: CSASPRRVMNTEAFF.

The genes are TRBV7-2 and TRBJ2-7, with D tentatively TRBD1 (6 bases). Germline CDR1 is SGHTA and CDR2 is FQGNSA. The CDR3 is made up of 13 amino acids. Trimming cost V 5 bases and J 2 bases, with 10 bases left between them. The CDR3: CASSHRTAYEQYF. The CDR3 bases are TGTGCCAGCAGCCATAGGACAGCCTACGAGCAGTACTTC.

The genes are TRBV5-1 and TRBJ2-2, with 8 nucleotides matching TRBD2. J gave up 2 bases and V 5 bases, and 5 bases lay outside the gene matches. The CDR3 contains 15 residues. Germline CDR1 SGHRS, CDR2 YFSETQ. In DNA, the CDR3 is TGCGCCAGCAGTGACCGGGAGGGAAACACCGGGGAGCTGTTTTTT. This gives the protein CASSDREGNTGELFF. Supplemented by reference TRBV5-1 and TRBJ2-2, the full variable domain reads KAGVTQTPRYLIKTRGQQVTLSCSPISGHRSVSWYQQTPGQGLQFLFEYFSETQRNKGNFPGRFSGRQFSNSRSEMNVSTLELGDSALYLCASSDREGNTGELFFGEGSRLTVL.

This clonotype was detected a few times. The chain joins TRBV20-1 to TRBJ1-5, with 8 bases fitting TRBD1. Germline V lookup: CDR1 DFQATT, CDR2 SNEGSKA (reference sequence). V lost 3 bases to trimming and J lost 0 bases; unmatched junction nucleotides: 10. This CDR3 spans 17 amino acids. CDR3 in DNA: TGCAGTGCTAGGCCGGGACAGGTCCTATATAGCAATCAGCCCCAGCATTTT. Its translation is CSARPGQVLYSNQPQHF.

This clonotype was seen a few times. This chain connects TRBV7-6 to TRBJ2-1; 11 positions match TRBD2. CDR1 SGHVS and CDR2 FNYEAQ come from the germline V gene. The V gene end was trimmed by 3 bases and the J gene end by 4 bases; junction bases not matched to a gene: 5. CDR3 size: 16 residues. The CDR3 spells CASSLRGTSGYNEQFF. CDR3 in DNA: TGTGCCAGCAGCTTGCGGGGGACTAGCGGTTACAATGAGCAGTTCTTC. The variable domain in full, completed from reference TRBV7-6 and TRBJ2-1, reads GAGVSQSPRYKVTKRGQDVALRCDPISGHVSLYWYRQALGQGPEFLTYFNYEAQQDKSGLPNDRFSAERPEGSISTLTIQRTEQRDSAMYRCASSLRGTSGYNEQFFGPGTRLTVL.

The rearrangement links TRBV7-2 to TRBJ2-2; D may be TRBD2 (6 bases). There are 15 residues in the CDR3. From germline, CDR1 is SGHTA and CDR2 FQGNSA. Trimming left V 5 bases short and J 4 bases short, with 14 bases between. CDR3: CASSALGGSTGELFF. In DNA, the CDR3 is TGTGCCAGCAGCGCCCTGGGGGGTAGCACCGGGGAGCTGTTTTTT.